These 29 T cell receptor beta chains share one sample of origin, sequenced in a study of Graves' ophthalmopathy and Graves' hyperthyroidism. RNA transcripts provided the template for amplifying TCR beta CDR3 regions. Amplification began with first-round RT-PCR using HTBI primers, then second-round multiplex PCR was performed. TCRdb re-called the multiplex PCR reads through MiXCR, storing one row per CDR3 protein. Of a few hundred thousand distinct CDR3 sequences listed, under 45% are singletons. What was sequenced was peripheral blood or thyroid tissue (not recorded which). Receptors originate from an adult man with Graves' hyperthyroidism.

This clonotype was counted only a few times. DNA for the CDR3: TGCGCCAGCAGCCCGGACAGAGCAACTAATGAAAAACTGTTTTTT. Its protein is CASSPDRATNEKLFF. This chain joins TRBV5-1 and TRBJ1-4; possible D gene TRBD1, 6 bases. CDR3 length: 15 residues. Germline V lookup: CDR1 SGHRS, CDR2 YFSETQ. V lost 4 bases and J lost 0, with 10 bases in between.

This clonotype was observed a handful of times. This chain connects TRBV6-2 or TRBV6-3 to TRBJ1-1, with TRBD1 as a possible D gene (5 bases). The CDR3 is made up of 15 amino acids. Trimming left V 5 bases short and J 4 bases short, with 17 bases between. Germline V gene lookup returns CDR1 MNHEY and CDR2 SVGEGT. The DNA of the CDR3 is TGTGCCAGCAGTGGGGGTTGGATGGTAGGCACTGAAGCTTTCTTT. Encoded protein: CASSGGWMVGTEAFF.

This sequence joins TRBV29-1 and TRBJ1-3, with D maybe TRBD1 (6 bases). Germline V gene data show CDR1 as SQVTM and CDR2 as ANQGSEA. The CDR3 loop spans 13 amino acids. V was trimmed by 6 bases and J by 0 bases, leaving 9 bases between them. The CDR3 nucleotides are TGCAGCGTGGACAGCCCCTCTGGAAACACCATATATTTT. Translation: CSVDSPSGNTIYF.

This clonotype appeared many times. The rearrangement uses TRBV9 and TRBJ1-1; TRBD1 matches 10 bases. This CDR3 region has 14 residues. V shed 2 bases, J shed 4 bases, and the junction held 2 bases outside the gene matches. CDR1 is SGDLS and CDR2 is YYNGEE in the germline V gene. The CDR3 is CASSVRDRGTEAFF. CDR3 nucleotide sequence: TGTGCCAGCAGCGTCAGGGACAGGGGCACTGAAGCTTTCTTT.

In its sample, this clonotype was seen a few times. V and J are TRBV7-9 and TRBJ2-3; D may be TRBD1 (6 bases). The CDR3 contains 15 residues. In germline, CDR1 is SEHNR, CDR2 FQNEAQ (reference sequence). V was pared by 2 bases and J by 3 bases, with 12 bases between. The CDR3 here is CASSLNRVKTDTQYF. Written as DNA, the CDR3 is TGTGCCAGCAGCTTAAACAGGGTGAAGACAGATACGCAGTATTTT. Filled out from reference TRBV7-9 and TRBJ2-3, the complete variable domain reads DTGVSQNPRHKITKRGQNVTFRCDPISEHNRLYWYRQTLGQGPEFLTYFQNEAQLEKSRLLSDRFSAERPKGSFSTLEIQRTEQGDSAMYLCASSLNRVKTDTQYFGPGTRLTVL.

Concerning this clonotype: The conserved phenylalanine or tryptophan is not found at the CDR3 terminus, so this likely reflects a read error. The chain carries TRBV6-5 and TRBJ2-2, with TRBD2 as a possible D gene (6 bases). The CDR3 totals 15 residues. V lost 0 bases and J 4 bases, leaving 9 bases between the germline ends. Germline V CDR1 and CDR2: MNHEY, SVGAGI. CDR3 amino acids: CASSYSPGVTGELFL. Here the CDR3 DNA reads TGTGCCAGCAGTTACTCTCCGGGAGTCACCGGGGAGCTGTTTCTT.

The gene calls are TRBV30 and TRBJ2-5; a weak D match, TRBD2 (5 bases). This CDR3 is 13 amino acids long. Trimming cost V 0 bases and J 2 bases, with 7 bases left between them. CDR1 and CDR2 from the germline V gene are GTSNPN and SVGIG (reference sequence). CDR3 sequence reads: CAWSVRGQETQYF. The CDR3 nucleotides read TGTGCCTGGAGTGTACGGGGTCAAGAGACCCAGTACTTC.

This chain links TRBV29-1 with TRBJ1-2, with TRBD1 identical over 8 bases. The germline CDR1 and CDR2 sequences are SQVTM and ANQGSEA. Trimming removed 4 bases from V and 4 bases from J; junction bases left unmatched: 8. This CDR3 contains 14 residues. DNA of the CDR3: TGCAGCGTTGTTCTCAGGGGGCGCTTCTATGGCTACACCTTC. It is translated as CSVVLRGRFYGYTF.

The rearrangement joins TRBV29-1 to TRBJ1-2, with D possibly matching TRBD1 (6 bases). The CDR3 totals 14 residues. Germline V gives CDR1 SQVTM, CDR2 ANQGSEA. V was trimmed by 5 bases and J by 4 bases, leaving 17 bases between them. In DNA, the CDR3 is TGCAGCGTTCCAGGGGAGATTCTGCCCTATGGCTACACCTTC. It codes for CSVPGEILPYGYTF.

This clonotype showed up just a few times. V and J are TRBV6-5 and TRBJ2-7, with D perhaps TRBD1 (6 bases). V was trimmed by 5 bases and J by 6 bases, leaving 17 bases between them. Germline V gene lookup returns CDR1 MNHEY and CDR2 SVGAGI. The CDR3 runs 14 residues. The CDR3 coding sequence is TGTGCCAGCAGTGAAACAGGGAAGTCTGGCGAGCAGTACTTC. It is translated as CASSETGKSGEQYF.

The rearrangement uses TRBV10-3 and TRBJ2-3, with TRBD2 matching over 7 bases. This CDR3 has 15 amino acids. Looked up from germline, CDR1 is ENHRY and CDR2 is SYGVKD. Trimming at V came to 2 bases and at J to 1 base, leaving 3 bases not matched to a gene. The CDR3 region has the DNA TGTGCCATCAGTGAGGCTAGCGGAGGCACAGATACGCAGTATTTT. It yields the protein CAISEASGGTDTQYF.

This clonotype was picked up many times. The J gene is TRBJ2-5, the V gene TRBV20-1; 7 positions match TRBD1. The CDR3 loop spans 14 amino acids. V shed 5 bases, J shed 4 bases, and the junction held 10 bases outside the gene matches. In germline, CDR1 is DFQATT, CDR2 SNEGSKA (reference sequence). CDR3 sequence: CSALRQGLRETQYF. CDR3 in DNA: TGCAGTGCTCTCCGACAGGGTTTGCGAGAGACCCAGTACTTC.

As for this clonotype: A much bigger clone sits one base away, suggesting this may be a read error. CDR3 nucleotides: TGTGCCAGCAGTCTATCGATCAGGGAGCTGTTTTTT. Translated: CASSLSIRELFF. This rearrangement joins TRBV6-5 to TRBJ2-2; D is ambiguous. This CDR3 comprises 12 residues. Germline assignment: CDR1 MNHEY and CDR2 SVGAGI. The V and J ends lost 5 bases and 9 bases respectively, with 10 bases between them.

The V call is TRBV7-9, the J call TRBJ2-7, with D perhaps TRBD2 (6 bases). CDR3 size: 14 residues. Germline CDR1 SEHNR, CDR2 FQNEAQ (reference sequence). Trimming stripped 4 bases from V and 5 bases from J, with 15 bases between. This CDR3 reads CASSSTRLEHEQYF. The CDR3 DNA reads TGTGCCAGCAGCTCGACTAGACTAGAACACGAGCAGTACTTC.

This clonotype was counted at least ten times. The chain uses TRBV12-3 or TRBV12-4 and TRBJ1-2; D is uncertain. The CDR3 is made up of 16 amino acids. Trimming took off 6 bases at V and 1 base at J, with 18 bases between the two ends. CDR3 sequence reads: CASRPHTGRVNYGYTF. The CDR3 DNA reads TGTGCCAGCAGACCCCACACGGGCCGGGTTAACTATGGCTACACCTTC.

This clonotype appeared many times. This chain joins TRBV3-1 and TRBJ1-2; D unresolved. CDR3 length equals 12 residues. V dropped 4 bases and J dropped 4 bases, with 7 bases sitting between them. Germline lookup yields CDR1 LGHDT and CDR2 YNNKEL (reference sequence). The CDR3 loop reads CASSRSLYGYTF. CDR3 in DNA: TGTGCCAGCAGCCGAAGCCTCTATGGCTACACCTTC.

The rearrangement links TRBV28 to TRBJ1-4, with D unclear. The CDR3 extends over 13 amino acids. Germline values: CDR1 MDHEN, CDR2 SYDVKM. The V end lost 3 bases, the J end lost 8 bases, and 10 bases lay between the germline ends. The CDR3 loop is CASSFEVREKLFF. The DNA of the CDR3 is TGTGCCAGCAGTTTTGAGGTCCGGGAAAAACTGTTTTTT.

Regarding this clonotype: Its ends do not fully match the called genes, so a read error is possible. The rearrangement links TRBV29-1 to TRBJ2-2; the D call may be TRBD1 or TRBD2 (6 bases each). This CDR3 region has 13 residues. Germline V lookup: CDR1 SQVTM, CDR2 ANQGSEA. As DNA, the CDR3 is TGCAGCCTTGAGGGGGGTAGCACCGGGGAGCTGTTTTTT. It is translated as CSLEGGSTGELFF.

This clonotype occurred many times. The V and J genes are TRBV20-1 and TRBJ1-2, with D maybe TRBD1 (6 bases). V lost 1 base, J lost 6 bases, and 27 bases lay in between. This CDR3 is built from 18 residues. The V gene's germline CDR1 is DFQATT and CDR2 SNEGSKA (reference sequence). CDR3 amino acids: CSARVFGKAGATQDGYTF. The CDR3 DNA sequence: TGCAGTGCTAGAGTTTTCGGCAAGGCAGGGGCGACCCAAGATGGCTACACCTTC.

The table lists this clonotype with many counts. This chain joins TRBV7-3 and TRBJ2-2; unclear D gene. There are 13 residues in the CDR3. CDR1 is SGHTA and CDR2 is FQGTGA in the germline V gene. V gave up 4 bases and J gave up 6 bases, with 9 bases separating them. The CDR3 DNA sequence: TGTGCCAGCAGCTCTAGTGTCGCCGGGGAGCTGTTTTTT. It yields the protein CASSSSVAGELFF.

This clonotype was counted many times. This chain uses TRBV28 with TRBJ2-6; TRBD2 might be the D (5 bases). CDR1 is MDHEN, CDR2 SYDVKM, per germline. Trimming cost V 3 bases and J 5 bases, with 11 bases left between them. CDR3 length: 15 residues. The DNA of the CDR3 is TGTGCCAGCAGTTTGACCCCCGGGAGGGCCAACGTCCTGACTTTC. Amino acids: CASSLTPGRANVLTF.

This chain uses TRBV7-9 with TRBJ2-5; D may match TRBD1 or TRBD2 (6 bases each). V was trimmed by 5 bases and J by 5 bases, leaving 15 bases between them. CDR1 and CDR2 (germline): SEHNR, FQNEAQ (reference sequence). This CDR3 comprises 14 residues. CDR3 nucleotides: TGTGCCAGCAGCCACCCGGGGGCGGGGGAGACCCAGTACTTC. This sequence encodes CASSHPGAGETQYF.

This clonotype was counted many times. The CDR3 protein is CAIKPDRSNEKLFF. CDR3 bases: TGTGCCATCAAGCCGGACAGGTCTAATGAAAAACTGTTTTTT. V is TRBV10-3 and J is TRBJ1-4, with 7 bases aligning to TRBD1. Germline lookup yields CDR1 ENHRY and CDR2 SYGVKD. This CDR3 has 14 residues. With 7 bases clipped from V and 3 bases from J, the junction kept 5 bases outside the gene matches.

This clonotype was detected ten times or more. The genes are TRBV28 and TRBJ2-5; the match to TRBD2 covers 11 bases. Losses at the gene ends were 5 bases for V and 5 bases for J; bases not matched to a gene: 10. The CDR3 runs 16 residues. Per germline, CDR1 MDHEN and CDR2 SYDVKM. CDR3 region: CASSTTSGEDLETQYF. CDR3 DNA sequence: TGTGCCAGCAGTACGACTAGCGGGGAGGATTTGGAGACCCAGTACTTC.

This clonotype was recorded a few times. The V call is TRBV11-3, the J call TRBJ2-7; D not certain. Trimming shortened V by 0 bases and J by 3 bases, and 18 bases separated the two germline ends. The CDR3 extends over 17 amino acids. CDR1 and CDR2 from the germline V gene are SGHNT and YENEEA. The CDR3 sequence is CASSLERRPRAIYEQYF. The CDR3 DNA reads as TGTGCCAGCAGCTTAGAAAGGAGACCGAGAGCGATCTACGAGCAGTACTTC.

This clonotype was observed a single time. Since the CDR3 does not end with the conserved phenylalanine or tryptophan, this likely comes from a read error. The chain joins TRBV2 to TRBJ2-5; the D is unclear. Germline V lookup: CDR1 SNHLY, CDR2 FYNNEI. The CDR3 sequence is 15 residues long. V dropped 2 bases and J dropped 4 bases, with 14 bases sitting between them. The CDR3: CASSETRIGLETQYL. The CDR3 nucleotides read TGTGCCAGCAGTGAAACGAGGATAGGGCTAGAGACCCAGTACCTC.

The chain joins TRBV7-3 to TRBJ2-7, with D perhaps matching TRBD1 (6 bases). The CDR3 covers 13 residues. Germline V lookup: CDR1 SGHTA, CDR2 FQGTGA. CDR3 residues: CAGSLTTGTEQYF. The DNA for the CDR3 is TGTGCTGGCAGCTTAACAACAGGGACCGAGCAGTACTTC.

This chain uses TRBV6-1 with TRBJ2-7; TRBD2 agrees at 8 bases. V was pared by 4 bases and J by 2 bases, with 10 bases of the junction left unmatched. Germline CDR1 is MNHNS and CDR2 is SASEGT. This CDR3 spans 16 amino acids. The DNA for the CDR3 is TGTGCCAGCAGTGCCTCTAGCAGCGGGAGCCCCTACGAGCAGTACTTC. Translated: CASSASSSGSPYEQYF.

Remarks on this clonotype: In this CDR3 the conserved last residue, phenylalanine or tryptophan, is missing, so a read error is likely. J is TRBJ1-1 and V is TRBV12-3 or TRBV12-4, with 7 bases matching TRBD1. V lost 7 bases, J lost 0 bases, and 2 bases stayed unmatched. The CDR3 runs 13 residues. The CDR3 loop is CASNTGVNTEAFL. The CDR3 DNA sequence: TGTGCCAGCAACACAGGGGTGAACACTGAAGCTTTCCTT.